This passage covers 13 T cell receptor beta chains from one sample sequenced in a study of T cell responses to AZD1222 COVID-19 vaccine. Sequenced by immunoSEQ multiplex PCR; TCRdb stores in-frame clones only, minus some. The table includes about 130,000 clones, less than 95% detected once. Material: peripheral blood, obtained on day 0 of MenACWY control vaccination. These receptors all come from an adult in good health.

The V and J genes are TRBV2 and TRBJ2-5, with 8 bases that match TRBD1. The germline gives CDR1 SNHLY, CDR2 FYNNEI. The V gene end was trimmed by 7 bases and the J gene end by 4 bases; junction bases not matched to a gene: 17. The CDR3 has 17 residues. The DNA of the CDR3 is TGTGCCAGCATTTTTTCGGCGGCCGGACAGGGAGGAGAGACCCAGTACTTC. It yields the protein CASIFSAAGQGGETQYF.

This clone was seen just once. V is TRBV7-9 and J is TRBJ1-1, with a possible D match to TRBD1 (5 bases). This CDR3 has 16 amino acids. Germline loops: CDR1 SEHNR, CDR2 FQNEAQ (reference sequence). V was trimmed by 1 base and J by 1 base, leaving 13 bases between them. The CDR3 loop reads CASSLDVGVWNTEAFF. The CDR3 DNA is TGTGCCAGCAGCTTAGACGTAGGGGTCTGGAACACTGAAGCTTTCTTT.

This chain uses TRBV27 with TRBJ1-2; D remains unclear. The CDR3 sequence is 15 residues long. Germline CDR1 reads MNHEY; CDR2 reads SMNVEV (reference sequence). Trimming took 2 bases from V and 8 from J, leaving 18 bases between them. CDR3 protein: CASSLGSQAAGGYTF. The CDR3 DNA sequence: TGTGCCAGCAGTTTAGGCTCGCAGGCGGCAGGAGGCTACACCTTC.

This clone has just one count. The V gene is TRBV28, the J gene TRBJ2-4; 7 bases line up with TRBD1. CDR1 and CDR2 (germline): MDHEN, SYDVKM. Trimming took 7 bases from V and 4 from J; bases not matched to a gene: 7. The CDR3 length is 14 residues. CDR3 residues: CASNTQGTKNIQYF. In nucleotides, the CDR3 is TGTGCCAGCAACACACAGGGGACAAAAAACATTCAGTACTTC.

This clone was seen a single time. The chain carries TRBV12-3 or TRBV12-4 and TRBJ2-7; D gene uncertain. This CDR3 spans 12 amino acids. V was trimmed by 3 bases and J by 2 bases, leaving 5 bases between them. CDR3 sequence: CASSFLPYEQYF. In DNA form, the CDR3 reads TGTGCCAGCAGTTTTCTTCCCTACGAGCAGTACTTC.

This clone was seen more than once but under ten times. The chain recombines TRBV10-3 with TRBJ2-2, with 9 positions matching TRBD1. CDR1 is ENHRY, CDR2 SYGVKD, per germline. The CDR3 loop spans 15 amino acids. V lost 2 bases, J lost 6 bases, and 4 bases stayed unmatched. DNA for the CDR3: TGTGCCATCAGTGAGGGGGACAGGGACGCCGGGGAGCTGTTTTTT. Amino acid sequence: CAISEGDRDAGELFF.

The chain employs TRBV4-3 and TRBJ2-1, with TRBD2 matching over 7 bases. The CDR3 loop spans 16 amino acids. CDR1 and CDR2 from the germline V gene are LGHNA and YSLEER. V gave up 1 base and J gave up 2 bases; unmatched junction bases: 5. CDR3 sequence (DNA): TGCGCCAGCAGCCAAGGCCTGGCGGGGGCCTACAATGAGCAGTTCTTC. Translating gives CASSQGLAGAYNEQFF.

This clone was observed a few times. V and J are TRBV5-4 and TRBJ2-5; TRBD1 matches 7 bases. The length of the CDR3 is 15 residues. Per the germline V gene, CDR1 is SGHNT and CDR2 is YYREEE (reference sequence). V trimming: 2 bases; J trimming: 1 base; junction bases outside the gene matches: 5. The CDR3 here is CASSLLAGGQETQYF. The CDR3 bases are TGTGCCAGCAGCTTATTAGCAGGGGGCCAAGAGACCCAGTACTTC.

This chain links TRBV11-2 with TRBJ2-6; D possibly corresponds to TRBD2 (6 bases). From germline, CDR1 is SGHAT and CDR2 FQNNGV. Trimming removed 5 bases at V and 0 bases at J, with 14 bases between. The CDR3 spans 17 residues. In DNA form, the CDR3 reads TGTGCCAGCAGCCCGCCGGGGGTCAGCTCTGGGGCCAACGTCCTGACTTTC. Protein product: CASSPPGVSSGANVLTF.

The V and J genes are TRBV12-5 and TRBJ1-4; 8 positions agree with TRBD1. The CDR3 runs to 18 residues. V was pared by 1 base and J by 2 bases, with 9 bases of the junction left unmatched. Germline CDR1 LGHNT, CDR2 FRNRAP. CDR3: CASGLAKSNRGTNEKLFF. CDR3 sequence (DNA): TGTGCTAGTGGTTTGGCAAAATCCAACAGGGGGACTAATGAAAAACTGTTTTTT.

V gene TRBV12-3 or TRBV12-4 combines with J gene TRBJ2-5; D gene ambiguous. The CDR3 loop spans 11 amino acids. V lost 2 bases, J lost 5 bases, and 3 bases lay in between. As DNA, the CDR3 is TGTGCCAGCAGTTTAACGGAGACCCAGTACTTC. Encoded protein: CASSLTETQYF.

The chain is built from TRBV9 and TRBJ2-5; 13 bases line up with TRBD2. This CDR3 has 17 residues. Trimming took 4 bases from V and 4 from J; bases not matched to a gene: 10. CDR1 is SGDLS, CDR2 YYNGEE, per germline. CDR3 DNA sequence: TGTGCCAGCAGCTCCCAGAGGACTAGCGGGAGTGGAGAGACCCAGTACTTC. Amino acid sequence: CASSSQRTSGSGETQYF. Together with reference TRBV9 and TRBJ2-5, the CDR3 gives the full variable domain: DSGVTQTPKHLITATGQRVTLRCSPRSGDLSVYWYQQSLDQGLQFLIQYYNGEERAKGNILERFSAQQFPDLHSELNLSSLELGDSALYFCASSSQRTSGSGETQYFGPGTRLLVL.

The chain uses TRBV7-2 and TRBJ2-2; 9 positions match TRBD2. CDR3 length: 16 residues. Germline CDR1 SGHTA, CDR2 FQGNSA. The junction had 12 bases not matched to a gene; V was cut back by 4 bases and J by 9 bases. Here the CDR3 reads CASSSPPGTSIRELFF. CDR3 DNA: TGTGCCAGCAGCTCTCCCCCCGGGACTAGCATTCGGGAGCTGTTTTTT.